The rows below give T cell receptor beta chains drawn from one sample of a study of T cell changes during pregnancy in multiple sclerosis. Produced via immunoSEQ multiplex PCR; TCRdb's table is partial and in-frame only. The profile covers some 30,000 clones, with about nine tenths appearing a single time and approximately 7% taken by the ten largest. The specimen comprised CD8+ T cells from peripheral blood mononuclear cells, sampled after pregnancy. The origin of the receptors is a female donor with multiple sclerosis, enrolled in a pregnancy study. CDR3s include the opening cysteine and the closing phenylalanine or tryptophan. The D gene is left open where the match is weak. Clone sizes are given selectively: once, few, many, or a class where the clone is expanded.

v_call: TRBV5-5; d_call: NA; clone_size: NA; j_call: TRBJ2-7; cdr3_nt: TGTGCCAGCAGCTTGACAGGGACCCACGAGCAGTACTTC; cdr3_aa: CASSLTGTHEQYF
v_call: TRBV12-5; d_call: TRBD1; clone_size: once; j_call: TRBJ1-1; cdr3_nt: TGTGCTAGTGGTTTGGGACAGGGGGCCCCCACTGAAGCTTTCTTT; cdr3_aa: CASGLGQGAPTEAFF
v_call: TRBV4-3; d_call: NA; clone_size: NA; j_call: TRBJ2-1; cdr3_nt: TGCGCCAGCAGCCCGGAGAAGGAATTTAGGAATGAGCAGTTCTTC; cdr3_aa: CASSPEKEFRNEQFF
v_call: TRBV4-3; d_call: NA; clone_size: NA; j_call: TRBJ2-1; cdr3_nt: TGCGCCAGCAGCCAGAACCCGACCCCAGGGGAGCAGTTCTTC; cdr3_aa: CASSQNPTPGEQFF
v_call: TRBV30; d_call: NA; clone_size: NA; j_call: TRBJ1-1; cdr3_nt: TGTGCCTGGGAACAACAGGCCACTGAAGCTTTCTTT; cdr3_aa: CAWEQQATEAFF
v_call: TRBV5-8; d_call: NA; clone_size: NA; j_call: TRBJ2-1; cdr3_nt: TGTGCCAGCAGCTTGGGGGGGACACTCTACAATGAGCAGTTCTTC; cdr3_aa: CASSLGGTLYNEQFF
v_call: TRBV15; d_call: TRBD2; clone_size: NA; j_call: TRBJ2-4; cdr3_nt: TGTGCCACCAGCAGAGTACCTAGCGGGAGTGGGAAAGCCAAAAACATTCAGTACTTC; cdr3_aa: CATSRVPSGSGKAKNIQYF
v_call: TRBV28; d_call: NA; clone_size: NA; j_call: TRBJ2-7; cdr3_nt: TGTGCCAGCGCGAACGCCTACGAGCAGTACTTC; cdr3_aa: CASANAYEQYF
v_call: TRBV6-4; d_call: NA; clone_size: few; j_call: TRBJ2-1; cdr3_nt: TGTGCCAGCAGTGAAGGGAGTAATGAGCAGTTCTTC; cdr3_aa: CASSEGSNEQFF
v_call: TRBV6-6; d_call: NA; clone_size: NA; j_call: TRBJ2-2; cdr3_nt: TGTGCCAGCAGCCCAGACACCGGGGAGCTGTTTTTT; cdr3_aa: CASSPDTGELFF
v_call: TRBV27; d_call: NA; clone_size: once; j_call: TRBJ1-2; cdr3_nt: TGTGCCAGCAGTCCCATTGGTGACAACCACTATGGCTACACCTTC; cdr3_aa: CASSPIGDNHYGYTF
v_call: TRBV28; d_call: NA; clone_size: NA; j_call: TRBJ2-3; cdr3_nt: TGTGCCAGCAGTTTCGGGGCAGATACGCAGTATTTT; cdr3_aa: CASSFGADTQYF
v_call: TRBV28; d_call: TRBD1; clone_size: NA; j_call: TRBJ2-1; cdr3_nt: TGTGCCAGCAGTACGACAGGGGGCAGGAATGAGCAGTTCTTC; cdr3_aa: CASSTTGGRNEQFF
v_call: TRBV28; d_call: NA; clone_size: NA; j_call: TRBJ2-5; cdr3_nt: TGTGCCAGTGGCCCCCTATTGGAGCAGTACTTC; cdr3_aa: CASGPLLEQYF
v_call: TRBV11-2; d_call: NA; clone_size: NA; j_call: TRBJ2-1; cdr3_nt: TGTGCCAGCAGCTTATCGCGGGGGAAGGGGGGTCGGCAGTTCTTC; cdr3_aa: CASSLSRGKGGRQFF
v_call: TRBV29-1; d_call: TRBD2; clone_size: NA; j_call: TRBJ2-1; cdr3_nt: TGCAGCGTCCCTGGGACTAGCGGGGCCGAGGCGCAGTTCTTC; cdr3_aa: CSVPGTSGAEAQFF
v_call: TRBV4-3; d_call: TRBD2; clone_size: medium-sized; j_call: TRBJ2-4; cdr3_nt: TGCGCCAGCAGCCAAGCAACTAGCGGGAATGTGAACATTCAGTACTTC; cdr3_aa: CASSQATSGNVNIQYF
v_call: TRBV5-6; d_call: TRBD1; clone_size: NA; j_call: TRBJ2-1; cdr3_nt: TGTGCCAGCAGCTCAACAGGGGGCGGGTCCTACAATGAGCAGTTCTTC; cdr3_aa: CASSSTGGGSYNEQFF
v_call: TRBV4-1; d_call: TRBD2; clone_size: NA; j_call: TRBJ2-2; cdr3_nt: TGCGCCAGCAGCCATGGGGGAGGGGACACCGGGGAGCTGTTTTTT; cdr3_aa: CASSHGGGDTGELFF
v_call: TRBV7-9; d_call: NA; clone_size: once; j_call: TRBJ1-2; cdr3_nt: TGTGCCAGCAGCTTCCTCGGTCCTAACTATGGCTACACCTTC; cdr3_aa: CASSFLGPNYGYTF
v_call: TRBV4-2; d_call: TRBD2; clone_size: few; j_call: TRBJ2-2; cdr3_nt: TGTGCCAGCAGCCACCTGACTAGCGGAATCACCGGGGAGCTGTTTTTT; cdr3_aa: CASSHLTSGITGELFF
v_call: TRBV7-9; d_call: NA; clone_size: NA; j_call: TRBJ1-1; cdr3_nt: TGTGCCAGCAGCCAAAAAGGTCTACGTCAGGGCAGAAACACTGAAGCTTTCTTT; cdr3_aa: CASSQKGLRQGRNTEAFF
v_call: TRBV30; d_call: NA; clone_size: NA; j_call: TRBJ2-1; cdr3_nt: TGTGCCTACACCCAAGACTCGTACAATGAGCAGTTCTTC; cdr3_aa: CAYTQDSYNEQFF
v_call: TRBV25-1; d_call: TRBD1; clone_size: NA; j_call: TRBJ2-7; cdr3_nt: TGTGCCAGCAGTGCCTCGGACAGGCCGTCCTACGAGCAGTACTTC; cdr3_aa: CASSASDRPSYEQYF
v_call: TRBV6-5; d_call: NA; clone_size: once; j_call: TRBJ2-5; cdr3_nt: TGTGCCAGCAGTTATTGGACTACTGGAGAGACCCAGTACTTC; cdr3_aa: CASSYWTTGETQYF
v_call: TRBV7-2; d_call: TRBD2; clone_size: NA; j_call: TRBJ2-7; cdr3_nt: TGTGCCAGCAGCTCCCTAGCGGGGCCCTCCTACGAGCAGTACTTC; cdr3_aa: CASSSLAGPSYEQYF
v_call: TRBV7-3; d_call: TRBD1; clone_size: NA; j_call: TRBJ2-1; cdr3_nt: TGTGCCAGCAGCCGGGACAGGGCCGTGTACAATGAGCAGTTCTTC; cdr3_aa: CASSRDRAVYNEQFF
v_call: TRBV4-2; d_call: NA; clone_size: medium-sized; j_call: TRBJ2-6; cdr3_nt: TGTGCCAGCAGCCAAGATGGGAGCTCTGGGGCCAACGTCCTGACTTTC; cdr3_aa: CASSQDGSSGANVLTF
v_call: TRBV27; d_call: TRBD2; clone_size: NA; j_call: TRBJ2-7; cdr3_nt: TGTGCCAGCACCGGGACTAGTTCGGGCTACGAGCAGTACTTC; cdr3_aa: CASTGTSSGYEQYF